These 10 T cell receptor beta chains were all obtained from the same sample, sequenced in a study of spatial heterogeneity in lung cancer. The time point is: sample taken at primary tumor resection. The sequenced material consisted of unsorted whole RNA from tumor, nontumor lung or frozen PBMC. TCRdb processed the 5' RACE reads anew with MiXCR; each CDR3 protein has one entry. There are roughly 12,000 distinct CDR3 sequences in the sample; 15% to 20% occur only once, and under 55% lies in the top ten. Here the sequenced sample was PBMCs, taken at surgery. The receptors derive from a male donor with early-stage non-small cell lung cancer.

This clonotype is labeled medium-sized. This chain links TRBV24-1 with TRBJ1-2, with unresolved D. V gave up 6 bases and J gave up 5 bases, with 6 bases separating them. This CDR3 is 11 amino acids long. Germline CDR1 and CDR2: KGHDR and SFDVKD. The CDR3 region has the DNA TGTGCCACCAGTACAGCGTATGGCTACACCTTC. This translates into CATSTAYGYTF.

The chain joins TRBV28 to TRBJ1-2; 7 nucleotides match TRBD1. Per the germline V gene, CDR1 is MDHEN and CDR2 is SYDVKM. With V trimmed by 6 bases and J by 7 bases, 11 bases remained unmatched. The CDR3 length is 14 residues. CDR3 sequence (DNA): TGTGCCAGCAGCGACAGGGCCAAGTTGGGTGGCTACACCTTC. It specifies CASSDRAKLGGYTF.

Judged by abundance, this clonotype is medium-sized (0.01 to 0.1%). The chain links TRBV7-2 to TRBJ2-1; D is unclear. Germline V CDR1 and CDR2: SGHTA, FQGNSA. This CDR3 comprises 15 residues. Deletions cut 4 bases from V and 9 bases from J, with 19 bases between. CDR3 bases: TGTGCCAGCAGCTCCCATGTGCCGGCTAAGGGTGAGCAGTTCTTC. Its protein is CASSSHVPAKGEQFF.

This clonotype is medium-sized in the sample. The V gene is TRBV7-2, the J gene TRBJ2-7; unclear D gene. This CDR3 has 12 residues. Trimming pared 10 bases from V and 5 bases from J, leaving 15 bases between. The germline CDR1 and CDR2 sequences are SGHTA and FQGNSA. The CDR3 region has the DNA TGTGCCATGCCTAGGAGATGGGACGAGCAGTACTTC. It encodes CAMPRRWDEQYF.

The chain uses TRBV3-1 and TRBJ2-5; 7 bases map to TRBD1. J gave up 3 bases and V 0 bases, and 7 bases lay outside the gene matches. This CDR3 has 16 amino acids. Germline V gene data show CDR1 as LGHDT and CDR2 as YNNKEL (reference sequence). CDR3 bases: TGTGCCAGCAGCCAAGAACTGGGGACAGTGAAAGAGACCCAGTACTTC. Its translation is CASSQELGTVKETQYF.

CDR3 loop: CASSPGEADTGELFF. The DNA for the CDR3 is TGTGCCAGCAGTCCAGGGGAAGCGGACACCGGGGAGCTGTTTTTT. This chain uses TRBV6-4 with TRBJ2-2; D possibly corresponds to TRBD1 (6 bases). V was cut by 5 bases and J by 3 bases, with 13 bases left in between. The V gene's germline CDR1 is MRHNA and CDR2 SNTAGT. This CDR3 contains 15 residues.

This clonotype has a handful of counts. The chain uses TRBV7-2 and TRBJ2-4; perhaps D is TRBD1 or TRBD2 (5 bases each). V dropped 5 bases and J dropped 1 base, with 12 bases sitting between them. CDR3 length: 15 residues. Germline CDR1 is SGHTA and CDR2 is FQGNSA. The CDR3 reads CASSRDQGAKNIQYF. The CDR3, as DNA: TGTGCCAGCAGCCGGGACCAAGGGGCCAAAAACATTCAGTACTTC.

The chain employs TRBV6-2 or TRBV6-3 and TRBJ1-1, with D possibly TRBD1 on 6 matching bases. The CDR3 extends over 13 amino acids. Germline CDR1 MNHEY, CDR2 SVGEGT. V dropped 2 bases and J dropped 10 bases, with 14 bases sitting between them. As DNA, the CDR3 is TGTGCCAGCAGTTACGCGGGACATCGGGGAGCTTTCTTT. It codes for CASSYAGHRGAFF.

In its sample, this clonotype was seen a few times. This rearrangement joins TRBV6-5 to TRBJ2-1, with 9 bases aligning to TRBD1. Germline CDR1 reads MNHEY; CDR2 reads SVGAGI. The trim removed 2 bases at V and 9 bases at J, leaving 8 bases unmatched. The CDR3 extends over 15 amino acids. CDR3 protein: CASSYRGQGVGEQFF. CDR3 coding DNA: TGTGCCAGCAGTTACCGGGGACAGGGTGTGGGTGAGCAGTTCTTC.

This chain joins TRBV3-1 and TRBJ2-5; TRBD2 might be the D (6 bases). Trimming removed 4 bases at V and 2 bases at J, with 14 bases between. Germline values: CDR1 LGHDT, CDR2 YNNKEL (reference sequence). CDR3 length equals 15 residues. CDR3 region: CASSPRFSGQETQYF. The CDR3 region has the DNA TGTGCCAGCAGCCCGAGATTTAGCGGACAAGAGACCCAGTACTTC.